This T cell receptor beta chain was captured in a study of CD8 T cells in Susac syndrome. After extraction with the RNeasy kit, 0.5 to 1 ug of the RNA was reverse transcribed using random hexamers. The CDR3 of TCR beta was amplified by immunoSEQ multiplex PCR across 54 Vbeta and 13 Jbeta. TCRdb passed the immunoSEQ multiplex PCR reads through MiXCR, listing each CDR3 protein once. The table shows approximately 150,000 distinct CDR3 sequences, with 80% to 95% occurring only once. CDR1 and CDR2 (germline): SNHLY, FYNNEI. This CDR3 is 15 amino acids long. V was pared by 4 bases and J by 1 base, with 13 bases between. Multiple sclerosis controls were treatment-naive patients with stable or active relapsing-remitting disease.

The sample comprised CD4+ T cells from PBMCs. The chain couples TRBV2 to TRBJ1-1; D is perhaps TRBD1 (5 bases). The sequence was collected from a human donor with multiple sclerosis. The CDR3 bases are TGTGCCAGCAGTGCGGAGGGACGATCGAACACTGAAGCTTTCTTT. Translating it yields CASSAEGRSNTEAFF.